Listed below are T cell receptor beta chains from one sample, sequenced in a study of Ad26.COV2.S vaccination and SARS-CoV-2 variants. Profiled with immunoSEQ multiplex PCR; TCRdb holds only in-frame clones, not every one. The table includes hundreds of thousands of clones, 85% detected once. The source was peripheral blood, collected in a trial of Ad26.COV2.S vaccine versus placebo. The receptor source for this set is a person aged 18-60 years who received the Ad26.COV2.S COVID-19 vaccine or a placebo. CDR3s include the opening cysteine and the closing phenylalanine or tryptophan. The order of the fields is J gene, clone size, D gene, V gene, CDR3 protein, CDR3 DNA. The D gene is left open where the match is weak. A clone size is listed for some rows: how often the clone was seen (once, few, many), or a class if it is expanded.

TRBJ2-1 NA TRBD2 TRBV4-1 CASSRGPSGGDHEQFF TGCGCCAGCAGCCGAGGGCCTAGCGGGGGGGACCATGAGCAGTTCTTC
TRBJ2-7 NA NA TRBV28 CASSLAFSDYEQYF TGTGCCAGCAGTCTCGCTTTTTCTGACTACGAGCAGTACTTC
TRBJ1-6 NA NA TRBV3-1/TRBV3-2 CASSQDRQRYNSPLHF TGTGCCAGCAGCCAAGATAGGCAGAGATATAATTCACCCCTCCACTTT
TRBJ2-2 once NA TRBV4-1 CASSPRYANTGELFF TGCGCCAGCAGCCCTCGGTATGCGAACACCGGGGAGCTGTTTTTT
TRBJ2-5 NA NA TRBV18 CASSRYDMGETQYF TGTGCCAGCTCACGATACGACATGGGGGAGACCCAGTACTTC
TRBJ1-5 NA TRBD1 TRBV7-8 CASSWDSYSNQPQHF TGTGCCAGCAGCTGGGACAGTTATAGCAATCAGCCCCAGCATTTT
TRBJ2-7 NA TRBD2 TRBV4-1 CASSQGTSGLYEQYF TGCGCCAGCAGCCAGGGGACTAGCGGCCTTTACGAGCAGTACTTC
TRBJ2-5 NA NA TRBV5-5 CASSSDVWLAAQETQYF TGTGCCAGCAGCTCCGACGTGTGGCTAGCAGCGCAAGAGACCCAGTACTTC
TRBJ1-5 NA NA TRBV20-1 CSASGHNGNQPQHF TGCAGTGCTAGTGGGCACAATGGCAATCAGCCCCAGCATTTT
TRBJ2-7 NA TRBD2 TRBV27 CASSLRFSAGDGAYEQYF TGTGCCAGCAGTTTAAGGTTTTCAGCGGGAGATGGGGCCTACGAGCAGTACTTC
TRBJ1-2 NA TRBD1 TRBV30 CAWTKSPSAGGIYGYTF TGTGCCTGGACTAAATCCCCTTCGGCAGGGGGCATCTATGGCTACACCTTC
TRBJ2-7 NA NA TRBV18 CASSATIAYEQYF TGTGCCAGCTCGGCGACTATTGCCTACGAGCAGTACTTC
TRBJ2-3 NA TRBD1 TRBV11-2 CASSLQGASADTQYF TGTGCCAGCAGCCTACAGGGGGCGTCCGCAGATACGCAGTATTTT
TRBJ1-5 NA NA TRBV7-8 CASSLGRVSYSNQPQHF TGTGCCAGCAGCTTAGGACGGGTGAGCTATAGCAATCAGCCCCAGCATTTT
TRBJ2-4 NA NA TRBV28 CASSRDSLGQNIQYF TGTGCCAGCAGCCGGGACTCCCTGGGGCAAAACATTCAGTACTTC
TRBJ2-1 NA NA TRBV30 CAWSPGGVGYNEQFF TGTGCCTGGAGTCCAGGTGGTGTCGGCTACAATGAGCAGTTCTTC
TRBJ1-4 once TRBD1 TRBV9 CASSIRQGGYEKLFF TGTGCCAGCAGCATCAGACAGGGGGGATACGAAAAACTGTTTTTT
TRBJ1-5 NA TRBD1 TRBV5-5 CASDRGLSNQPQHF TGTGCCAGTGACAGGGGGCTTAGCAATCAGCCCCAGCATTTT
TRBJ2-3 NA NA TRBV28 CASSPPGLVTQYF TGTGCCAGCAGTCCCCCTGGTTTGGTTACGCAGTATTTT
TRBJ2-7 NA NA TRBV29-1 CSVVGRQTYEQYF TGCAGCGTTGTGGGGAGACAGACCTACGAGCAGTACTTC
TRBJ1-1 NA TRBD1 TRBV7-9 CASSQTGWEAFF TGTGCCAGCAGCCAGACAGGGTGGGAAGCTTTCTTT
TRBJ2-2 NA NA TRBV10-3 CAISESVGGELFF TGTGCCATCAGTGAATCGGTGGGCGGGGAGCTGTTTTTT
TRBJ2-7 NA NA TRBV5-4 CASSLVPGLGRAYEQYF TGTGCCAGCAGCTTGGTCCCAGGCCTAGGCCGAGCCTACGAGCAGTACTTC
TRBJ2-2 NA TRBD2 TRBV4-1 CASSQVTSGGRFGGELFF TGCGCCAGCAGCCAAGTGACTAGCGGGGGGCGGTTTGGCGGGGAGCTGTTTTTT
TRBJ2-7 NA TRBD1 TRBV7-2 CASRGQVTDEQYF TGTGCCAGCAGGGGACAGGTGACCGACGAGCAGTACTTC
TRBJ1-1 NA NA TRBV27 CASSLWGAGRTEAFF TGTGCCAGCAGTTTATGGGGCGCCGGTCGGACTGAAGCTTTCTTT
TRBJ2-7 NA TRBD2 TRBV7-2 CASSLVSGSSYEQYF TGTGCCAGCAGCTTAGTCAGCGGGAGTTCCTACGAGCAGTACTTC
TRBJ2-2 NA TRBD2 TRBV19 CASSISGGQNTGELFF TGTGCCAGTAGTATTAGCGGGGGCCAGAATACCGGGGAGCTGTTTTTT
TRBJ2-5 NA NA TRBV19 CASRVASGETQYF TGTGCCAGTAGGGTAGCCTCGGGAGAGACCCAGTACTTC
TRBJ1-3 few TRBD1 TRBV5-6 CASSSGGALGNTIYF TGTGCCAGCAGCTCAGGGGGCGCGTTGGGAAACACCATATATTTT
TRBJ1-2 NA NA TRBV25-1 CRNMGGLGYTF TGTCGCAACATGGGAGGGCTTGGCTACACCTTC
TRBJ2-7 NA NA TRBV5-5 CASSRAGTGSYEQYF TGTGCCAGCAGCAGGGCCGGGACGGGCTCCTACGAGCAGTACTTC
TRBJ2-3 NA TRBD1 TRBV5-4 CASSRGTGDDTQYF TGTGCCAGCAGCCGAGGGACAGGGGACGATACGCAGTATTTT
TRBJ1-4 NA TRBD1 TRBV7-2 CASTPLGGGVKLFF TGTGCCAGCACCCCGTTGGGAGGGGGCGTAAAACTGTTTTTT
TRBJ1-2 NA NA TRBV5-1 CASSFLATKDPYGYTF TGCGCCAGCAGCTTTCTCGCTACCAAAGATCCTTATGGCTACACCTTC
TRBJ1-1 once NA TRBV5-5 CASSLGGVMNTEAFF TGTGCCAGCAGCTTGGGTGGGGTAATGAACACTGAAGCTTTCTTT
TRBJ1-2 NA TRBD1 TRBV19 CASTPGQGVKTYGYTF TGTGCCAGTACCCCGGGACAGGGGGTAAAAACTTATGGCTACACCTTC
TRBJ2-5 NA NA TRBV25-1 CASGPGVRETQYF TGTGCCAGCGGGCCCGGGGTGCGGGAGACCCAGTACTTC
TRBJ1-4 once TRBD1 TRBV5-1 CASSIGQGRDLEKLFF TGCGCCAGCAGCATTGGACAGGGAAGAGATTTAGAAAAACTGTTTTTT
TRBJ1-6 few NA TRBV12-3/TRBV12-4 CASKIRGSPLHF TGTGCCAGCAAAATCAGGGGTTCACCCCTCCACTTT
TRBJ2-5 NA NA TRBV5-4 CASSLSTGWETQYF TGTGCCAGCAGCTTGAGTACCGGATGGGAGACCCAGTACTTC
TRBJ1-1 NA NA TRBV5-1 CASSLALDNTEAFF TGCGCCAGCAGCTTGGCTTTAGATAACACTGAAGCTTTCTTT
TRBJ1-1 once TRBD1 TRBV27 CASSSDRGRVTEAFF TGTGCCAGCAGTTCCGACAGGGGGCGCGTAACTGAAGCTTTCTTT
TRBJ1-5 NA TRBD1 TRBV27 CASSLMSGQYNQPQHF TGTGCCAGCAGTTTAATGTCGGGACAGTACAATCAGCCCCAGCATTTT
TRBJ1-1 NA NA TRBV30 CAWSRANTEAFF TGTGCCTGGAGTCGGGCGAACACTGAAGCTTTCTTT
TRBJ2-2 NA TRBD1 TRBV10-1 CASSESIFGDRGTGELFF TGCGCCAGCAGTGAGTCGATCTTTGGGGACAGGGGGACCGGGGAGCTGTTTTTT
TRBJ2-2 once TRBD2 TRBV20-1 CSASRAGGPGELFF TGCAGTGCTAGTCGAGCGGGAGGTCCCGGGGAGCTGTTTTTT
TRBJ1-1 NA NA TRBV2 CASSYARDEAFF TGTGCCAGCAGTTACGCTAGGGACGAAGCTTTCTTT